Here is one T cell receptor beta chain with its context. This specimen comes from a study of T cell responses to AZD1222 COVID-19 vaccine. Profiled with immunoSEQ multiplex PCR; TCRdb holds only in-frame clones, not every one. The sample includes some 250,000 clones, 90% to 95% of them seen just once. V dropped 5 bases and J dropped 4 bases, with 14 bases sitting between them. CDR1 is LNHDA and CDR2 is SQIVND in the germline V gene (reference sequence). The CDR3 consists of 14 residues. The rearrangement links TRBV19 to TRBJ1-2; D gene ambiguous. The TCR comes from an adult who received the AZD1222 COVID-19 vaccine. Here the sequenced sample was peripheral blood, taken 28 days after the second AZD1222 dose. CDR3 protein: CASSLLGLSYGYTF. The CDR3 DNA is TGTGCCAGTAGTCTCCTCGGACTCTCCTATGGCTACACCTTC.